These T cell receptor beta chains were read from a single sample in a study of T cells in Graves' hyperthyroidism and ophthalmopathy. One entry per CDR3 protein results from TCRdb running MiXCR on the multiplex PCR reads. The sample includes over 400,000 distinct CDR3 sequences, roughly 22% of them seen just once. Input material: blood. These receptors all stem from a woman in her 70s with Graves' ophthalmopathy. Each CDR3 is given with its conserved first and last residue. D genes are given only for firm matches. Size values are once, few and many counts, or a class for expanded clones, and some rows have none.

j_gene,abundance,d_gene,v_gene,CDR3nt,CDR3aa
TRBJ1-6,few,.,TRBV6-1,TGTGCCAGCAGATTGGACGGCCGTTGGGAACCCCTCCACTTT,CASRLDGRWEPLHF
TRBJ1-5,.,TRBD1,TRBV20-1,TGCAGTGCTGAAAGCCAATGGGGATCAGGACAGGGATCCCAGCCCCAGCATTTT,CSAESQWGSGQGSQPQHF
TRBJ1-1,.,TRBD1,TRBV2,TGTGCCAGCAGCGAGGCGACATTAGACAGGGGAAGGATTGAAGCTTTCTTT,CASSEATLDRGRIEAFF
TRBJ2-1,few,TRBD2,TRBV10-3,TGTGCCATCAGCCTGGGACTAGACTACAATGAGCAGTTCTTC,CAISLGLDYNEQFF
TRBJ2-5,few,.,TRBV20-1,TGCAGTGCTAGAGATTCCAATTTCGGGGCGGAGACCCAGTACTTC,CSARDSNFGAETQYF
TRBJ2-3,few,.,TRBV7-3,TGTGCCAGCAGCTTTTCCGTGGCGGGCCACGGGGTGCATACGCAGTATTTT,CASSFSVAGHGVHTQYF
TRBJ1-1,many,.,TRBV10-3,TGTGCCATCACCACTTCCTTGAACACTGAAGCTTTCTTT,CAITTSLNTEAFF
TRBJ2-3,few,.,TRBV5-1,TGCGCCAGCAGCGCCAGTCCCCCCACAGATACGCAGTATTTT,CASSASPPTDTQYF
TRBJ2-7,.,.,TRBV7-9,TGTGCCAGCAGCTTCGGGACCATGTACGAGCAGTACTTC,CASSFGTMYEQYF
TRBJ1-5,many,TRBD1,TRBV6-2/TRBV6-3,TGTGCCAGCAGTACCGGGACAGGCAGACCATATAGCAATCAGCCCCAGCATTTT,CASSTGTGRPYSNQPQHF
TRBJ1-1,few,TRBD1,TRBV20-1,TGCAGTGCTAGAGAAGGGACAGTGAACACTGAAGCTTTCTTT,CSAREGTVNTEAFF
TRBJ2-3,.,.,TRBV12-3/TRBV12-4,TGTGCCAGCAGTCGGGGGCAGGGCACAGATACGCAGTATTTT,CASSRGQGTDTQYF
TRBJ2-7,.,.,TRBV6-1,TGTGCCAGCATGCGGGACAGAAACTACGAGCAGTACTTC,CASMRDRNYEQYF
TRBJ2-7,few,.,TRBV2,TGTGCCAGCAGTCGACATTATTCCTACGAGCAGTACTTC,CASSRHYSYEQYF
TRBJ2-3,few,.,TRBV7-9,TGTGCCAGCAGTTTCCCGACTACTTCAGATACGCAGTATTTT,CASSFPTTSDTQYF
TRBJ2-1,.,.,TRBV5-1,TGCGCCAGCAGCTTCAGGTACCTAGACAATGAGCAGTTCTTC,CASSFRYLDNEQFF
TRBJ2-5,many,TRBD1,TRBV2,TGTGCCTCGGACAGGGAAGAGACCCAGTACTTC,CASDREETQYF
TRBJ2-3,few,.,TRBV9,TGTGCCAGCAGCGTAGATAGACTGGCACTGGGGCATACGCAGTATTTT,CASSVDRLALGHTQYF
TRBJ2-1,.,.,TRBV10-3,TGTGCCATCAGTGAGTTGGTAGGGATCACAGCCAATGAGCAGTTCTTC,CAISELVGITANEQFF
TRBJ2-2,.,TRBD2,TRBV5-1,TGCGCCAGCAGCTTGGCCCGACTAGCGGGAGGGCACGACGGGGAGCTGTTTTTT,CASSLARLAGGHDGELFF
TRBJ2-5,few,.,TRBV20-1,TGCAGTGCTAGAGACAACCCGGGAGAGACCCAGTACTTC,CSARDNPGETQYF
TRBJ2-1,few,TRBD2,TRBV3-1,TGTGCCAGCAGCCCACAGACTAGCGGGAGGGCCGGGGAGCAGTTCTTC,CASSPQTSGRAGEQFF
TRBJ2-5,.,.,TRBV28,TGTGCCAGCAGTTCCTCCGGGACACTCCAAGAGACCCAGTACTTC,CASSSSGTLQETQYF
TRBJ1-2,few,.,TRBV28,TGTGCCAGCGGAGCAGTTACAGATAACTATGGCTACACCTTC,CASGAVTDNYGYTF
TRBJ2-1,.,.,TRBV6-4,TGTGCCAGCAGTGATCGTCGGGGTCAGCTATTCTTC,CASSDRRGQLFF
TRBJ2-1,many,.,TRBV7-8,TGTGCCAGCAGCTTAATTAGGGGGGTCAATGAGCAGTTCTTC,CASSLIRGVNEQFF
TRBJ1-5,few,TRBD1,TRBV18,TGTGCCAGCTCACCCGGGACAGGGGGCCTGCAGCCCCAGCATTTT,CASSPGTGGLQPQHF
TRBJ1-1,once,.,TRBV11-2,TGCGCCAGCAGCCAGCTCGGACAGACCATGAACACTGAAGCTTTCTTT,CASSQLGQTMNTEAFF
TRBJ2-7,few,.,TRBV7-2,TGTGCCAGCAGCTCAACCTCCTACGAGCAGTACTTC,CASSSTSYEQYF
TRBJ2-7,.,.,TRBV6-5,TGTGCCAGCAGTTCCCTAGCCGAGCAGTACTTC,CASSSLAEQYF
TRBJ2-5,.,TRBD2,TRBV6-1,TGTGCCAGCAACGAACTAGCGTCTCGAGAGACCCAGTACTTC,CASNELASRETQYF
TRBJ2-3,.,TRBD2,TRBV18,TGTGCCAGCTCACCGAGGACTAGCGGGAGAACAGATACGCAGTATTTT,CASSPRTSGRTDTQYF
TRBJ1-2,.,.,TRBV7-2,TGTGCCAGCAGCTTAGTCGTAGGGATGGAGTATGGCTACACCTTC,CASSLVVGMEYGYTF
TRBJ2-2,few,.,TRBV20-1,TGCAGTGCTAGAGGGGCTCTCAGCTTCACCGGGGAGCTGTTTTTT,CSARGALSFTGELFF
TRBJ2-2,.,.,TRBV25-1,TGTGCCAGCAGTGAATGGGCCGGGGAGCTGTTTTTT,CASSEWAGELFF
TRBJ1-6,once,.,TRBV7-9,TGTGCCAGCAGGCCCAGGGGTGAGAATTCACCCCTCCACTTT,CASRPRGENSPLHF
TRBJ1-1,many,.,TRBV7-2,TGTGCCAGCAGCCCGACCAAAGGGGTGACTGAAGCTTTCTTT,CASSPTKGVTEAFF
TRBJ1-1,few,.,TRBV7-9,TGTGCCAGCAGCTCCCCCAGGTACACTGAAGCTTTCTTT,CASSSPRYTEAFF
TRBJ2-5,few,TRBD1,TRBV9,TGTGCCAGCAGCTTTTTTGACAGGGGGCAAGAGACCCAGTACTTC,CASSFFDRGQETQYF
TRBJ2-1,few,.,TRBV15,TGTGCCACCAGCAGAGATATGCGGGGTAGGGGATACAATGAGCAGTTCTTC,CATSRDMRGRGYNEQFF
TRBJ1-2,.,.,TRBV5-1,TGCGCCAGCAGCTTGGAAGGCGGGGAGGCTAACTATGGCTACACCTTC,CASSLEGGEANYGYTF
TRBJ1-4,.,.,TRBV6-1,TGTGCCAGCAGTGAACCCGACGCAACTAATGAAAAACTGTTTTTT,CASSEPDATNEKLFF
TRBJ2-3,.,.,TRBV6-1,TGTGCCAGCAGGCTAGCTTCCACAGATACGCAGTATTTT,CASRLASTDTQYF
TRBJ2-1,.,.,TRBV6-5,TGTGCCAGCAGTTACTCTACAGCGGCCACCTACAATGAGCAGCTCTTC,CASSYSTAATYNEQLF
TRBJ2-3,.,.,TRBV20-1,TGCAGTGCTAGACTAGCCGTAAGCACAGATACGCAGTATTTT,CSARLAVSTDTQYF
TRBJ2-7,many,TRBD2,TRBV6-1,TGTGCCAGCAGTCCGCCCTACGGACTAGCGGGAATAACCTACGAGCAGTACTTC,CASSPPYGLAGITYEQYF
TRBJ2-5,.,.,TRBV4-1,TGCGCCAGCAGCCAAGAAGCGTCGGGAGTAGGGGAGACCCAGTACTTC,CASSQEASGVGETQYF
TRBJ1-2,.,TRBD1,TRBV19,TGTGCCAGTAGTAACAGGGGGTATGGCTACACCTTC,CASSNRGYGYTF
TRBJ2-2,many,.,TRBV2,TGTGCCAGCAGTGAAGCCCTCGGCAGATCGAACACCGGGGAGCTGTTTTTT,CASSEALGRSNTGELFF
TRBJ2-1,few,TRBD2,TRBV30,TGTGCCTGGAGTCCCTCTAGCGGACGACTGGCCTACAATGAGCAGTTCTTC,CAWSPSSGRLAYNEQFF
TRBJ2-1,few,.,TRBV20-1,TGCAGTGCTAGCGATACACTAGACAATGAGCAGTTCTTC,CSASDTLDNEQFF
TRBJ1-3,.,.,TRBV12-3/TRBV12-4,TGTGCCAGCAGTTTAGGAGGGCAAGCGCTCTCTGGAAACACCATATATTTT,CASSLGGQALSGNTIYF
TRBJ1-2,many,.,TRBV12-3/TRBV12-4,TGTGCCAGCGAGGGGTCCGGGGGCTATGGCTACACCTTC,CASEGSGGYGYTF
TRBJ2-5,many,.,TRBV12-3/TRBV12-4,TGTGCCAGCAGTTTGGCCGCCGAGGGTACGGCCCAGTACTTC,CASSLAAEGTAQYF